The clone carrying this T cell receptor (beta chain) occurred a few times. As yet, its antigen is unknown. TCRdb re-derived calls from the reads in MiXCR, one entry per CDR3 protein. The table includes roughly 300,000 distinct CDR3 sequences, around 25% detected once. This sample stems from a study of T cell repertoires in cytomegalovirus infection. Overall study context: Indications of both CMV infection and matching HLA type were provided by public TCR beta signatures.

Trimming cost V 3 bases and J 4 bases, with 9 bases left between them. The CDR3 is 13 amino acids. The germline V gene encodes CDR1 LNHDA and CDR2 SQIVND (reference sequence). Study-wide points: Of the TCR beta families, the public ones yielded a cumulative frequency that identified carriers of CMV plus the relevant HLA. Clonotype analysis showed dominance of the ex vivo response by HLA-C-restricted CMV-specific TCR beta clonotypes.

The chain employs TRBV19 and TRBJ1-2; D is uncertain. The sample taken for sequencing was PBMCs. This TCR was sampled from a human donor in good health (CMV status not recorded). Some clones in this sample may be carry-over from other donors' samples. The CDR3 coding sequence is TGTGCCAGTAGTATGGTCCAGTTCTATGGCTACACCTTC. This codes for CASSMVQFYGYTF.